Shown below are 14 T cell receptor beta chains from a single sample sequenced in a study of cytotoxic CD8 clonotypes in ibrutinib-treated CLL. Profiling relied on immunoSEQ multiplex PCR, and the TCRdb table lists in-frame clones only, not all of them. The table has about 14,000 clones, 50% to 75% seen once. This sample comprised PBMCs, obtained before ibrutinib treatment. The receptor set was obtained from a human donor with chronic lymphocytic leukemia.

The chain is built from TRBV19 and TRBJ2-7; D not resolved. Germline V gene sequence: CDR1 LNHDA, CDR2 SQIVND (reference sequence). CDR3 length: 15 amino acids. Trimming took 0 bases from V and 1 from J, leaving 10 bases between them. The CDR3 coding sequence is TGTGCCAGTAGTATAGATCGGACGTCGTCCTACGAGCAGTACTTC. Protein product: CASSIDRTSSYEQYF.

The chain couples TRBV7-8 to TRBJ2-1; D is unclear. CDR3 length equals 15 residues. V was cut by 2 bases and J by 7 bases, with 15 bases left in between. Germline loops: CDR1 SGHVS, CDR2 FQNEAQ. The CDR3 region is CASSLYSAMGNEQFF. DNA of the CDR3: TGTGCCAGCAGCTTATACTCCGCAATGGGGAATGAGCAGTTCTTC.

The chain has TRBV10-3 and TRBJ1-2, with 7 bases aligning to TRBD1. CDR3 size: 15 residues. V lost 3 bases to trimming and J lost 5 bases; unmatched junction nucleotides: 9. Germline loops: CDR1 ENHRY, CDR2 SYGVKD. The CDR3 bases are TGTGCCATCAGTGATGGGAGCGGGACAGAATATGGCTACACCTTC. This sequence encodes CAISDGSGTEYGYTF.

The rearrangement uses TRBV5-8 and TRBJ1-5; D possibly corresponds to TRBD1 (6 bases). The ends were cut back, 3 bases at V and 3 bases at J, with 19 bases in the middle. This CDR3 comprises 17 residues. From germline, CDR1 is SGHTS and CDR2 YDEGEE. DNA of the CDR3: TGTGCCAGCAGCTCCACGTGGTTTCAGGGGTACAATCAGCCCCAGCATTTT. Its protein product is CASSSTWFQGYNQPQHF.

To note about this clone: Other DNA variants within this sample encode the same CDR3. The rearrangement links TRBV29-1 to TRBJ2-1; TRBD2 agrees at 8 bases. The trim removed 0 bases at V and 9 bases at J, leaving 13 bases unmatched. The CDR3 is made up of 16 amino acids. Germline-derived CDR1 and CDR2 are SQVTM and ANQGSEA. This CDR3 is CSVEEGTSGQESEQFF. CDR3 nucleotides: TGCAGCGTTGAAGAAGGAACTAGCGGCCAAGAAAGTGAGCAGTTCTTC.

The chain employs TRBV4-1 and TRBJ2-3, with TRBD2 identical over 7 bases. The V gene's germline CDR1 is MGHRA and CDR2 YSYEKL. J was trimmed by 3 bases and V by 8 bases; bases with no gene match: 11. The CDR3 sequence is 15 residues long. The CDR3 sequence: CASGRAGVRTDTQYF. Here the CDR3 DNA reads TGCGCCAGCGGACGGGCGGGGGTGCGTACAGATACGCAGTATTTT.

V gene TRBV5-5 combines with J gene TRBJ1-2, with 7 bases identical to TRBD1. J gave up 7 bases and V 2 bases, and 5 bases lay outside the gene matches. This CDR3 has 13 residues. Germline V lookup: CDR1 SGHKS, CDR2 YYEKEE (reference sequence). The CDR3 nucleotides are TGTGCCAGCAGCTTAAAGGGGGCGCTTGGCTACACCTTC. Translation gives CASSLKGALGYTF.

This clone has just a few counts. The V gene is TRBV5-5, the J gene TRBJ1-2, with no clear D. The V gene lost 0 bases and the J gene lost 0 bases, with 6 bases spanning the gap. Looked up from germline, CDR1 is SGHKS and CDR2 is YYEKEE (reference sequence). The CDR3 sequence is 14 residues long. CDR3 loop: CASSLDQANYGYTF. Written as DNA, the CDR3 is TGTGCCAGCAGCTTGGACCAGGCTAACTATGGCTACACCTTC.

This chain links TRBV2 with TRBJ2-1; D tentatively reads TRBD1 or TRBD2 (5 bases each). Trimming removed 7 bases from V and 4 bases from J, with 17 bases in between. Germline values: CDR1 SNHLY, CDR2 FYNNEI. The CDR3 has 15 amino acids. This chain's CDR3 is CASNNLGDVYNEQFF. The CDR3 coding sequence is TGTGCCAGCAACAACCTGGGGGACGTATACAATGAGCAGTTCTTC.

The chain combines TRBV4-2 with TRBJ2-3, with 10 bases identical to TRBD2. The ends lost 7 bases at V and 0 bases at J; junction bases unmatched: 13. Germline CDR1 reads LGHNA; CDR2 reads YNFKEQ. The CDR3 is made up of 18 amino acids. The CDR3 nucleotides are TGTGCCAGCAAAAAAAACCCCGGGACTAGCGAGAGCACAGATACGCAGTATTTT. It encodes CASKKNPGTSESTDTQYF.

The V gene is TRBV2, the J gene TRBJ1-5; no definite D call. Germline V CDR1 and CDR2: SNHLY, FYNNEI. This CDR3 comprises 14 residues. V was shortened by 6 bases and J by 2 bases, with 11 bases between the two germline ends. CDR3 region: CASRGRWGNQPQHF. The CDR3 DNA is TGTGCCAGCAGAGGCAGATGGGGCAATCAGCCCCAGCATTTT.

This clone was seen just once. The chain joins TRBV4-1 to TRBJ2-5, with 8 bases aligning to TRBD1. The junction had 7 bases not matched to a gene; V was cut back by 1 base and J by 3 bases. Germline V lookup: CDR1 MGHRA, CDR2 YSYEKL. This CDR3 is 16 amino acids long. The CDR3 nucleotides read TGCGCCAGCAGCCAAGTGACAGGGGCCGCGGAAGAGACCCAGTACTTC. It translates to CASSQVTGAAEETQYF.

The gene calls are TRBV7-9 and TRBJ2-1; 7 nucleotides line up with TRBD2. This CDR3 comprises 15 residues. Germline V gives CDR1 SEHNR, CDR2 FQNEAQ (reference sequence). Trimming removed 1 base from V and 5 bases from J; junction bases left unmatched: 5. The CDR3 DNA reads TGTGCCAGCAGCTTAGTATCTAGCGGACACAATGAGCAGTTCTTC. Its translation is CASSLVSSGHNEQFF.

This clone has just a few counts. The CDR3 nucleotides are TGTGCCAGCAGTTCCCGACAGGGGCCCTATGGCTACACCTTC. The encoded protein is CASSSRQGPYGYTF. This chain links TRBV27 with TRBJ1-2; 8 bases match TRBD1. Germline V gene data show CDR1 as MNHEY and CDR2 as SMNVEV (reference sequence). This CDR3 has 14 residues. Trimming took 4 bases from V and 4 from J; bases not matched to a gene: 5.